This T cell receptor (beta chain) comes out of a study of somatic mutations in cytotoxic T cells in rheumatoid arthritis (dated by TCRdb to about 2017). At the level of the whole study: Before any treatment started and right after they were diagnosed, patients gave peripheral blood samples (roughly 32 ml EDTA). A FACSAria II or Sony SH800 was used to flow-sort some V beta antibody-stained T-cell populations at nearly 100% purity, and TCRB sequencing was also done on sorted V beta1+ cells. In newly diagnosed rheumatoid arthritis without treatment, the study examined if expanded CD8+ T-cell clones harbor somatic mutations, relying on TCRB deep sequencing to characterize clonality. TCRB deep sequencing was performed for some 65 rheumatoid arthritis patients and 15 to 20 healthy controls. Patients and controls did not essentially differ in median age, which was nearly identical between the groups.

TCRB CDR3 sequencing used the immunoSEQ assay on genomic DNA. The original pipeline was this. Only a few patient CD8+ clones larger than 1% matched published virus-specific TCRB sequences when compared against them. Analyses were restricted to productive TCRB rearrangements. A clone was defined by a unique TCRB CDR3 sequence, and clonality was computed as a productive clonality index based on Shannon entropy. Repertoire overlap for a pair of samples was computed from each clone's template counts relative to total templates per sample. V-gene usage measured by flow cytometry correlated with TCRB sequencing V-gene usage, with a Spearman r of 0.6 to 0.7. Held by TCRdb, this immuneACCESS table contains in-frame sequences only and omits some clones. Under half of the omission traces to an unresolved V gene where checked; the cause of the rest is unknown. V, J and clone size are those of that table, while D and trimming were read from the DNA. In this sample the table shows about 21,000 clones, approximately 82% of which occur a single time. 9.5% to 12% of the sample is in the top ten clones.

To note about this clone: Its recognized antigen is unknown. No much larger clonotype is one base removed from it; base qualities were not supplied.

CDR1 and CDR2 were assigned from the germline V gene (reference sequence) as SEHNR and FQNEAQ. V is cut back by 5 bases and J by 2 bases, with 12 bases in the junction unmatched. The CDR3 contains 18 residues, cysteine and phenylalanine counted. The retained sequence is limited to the CDR3, 54 bases, with the frame set at the first base. Summary of the overall study and its limitations: No adjustment for multiple comparisons was made for the slight TRBV07 underrepresentation in patients. In 8 of 65 patients the largest CD8+ clone exceeded 20% of CD8+ cells, and several identical CD8+ TCRB sequences were shared between blood and synovial fluid. Rheumatoid arthritis patients and age-matched healthy controls did not significantly differ in CD8+ T-cell clonality. The antigen targets of the expanded CD8+ clones were unknown, and absence from virus-specific databases did not rule out viral specificity. In patients, CD8+ clonality rose with age (Spearman r of about 0.53), which was not the case in healthy controls.

Positive magnetic bead selection on an AutoMACS was used to isolate CD4+ and CD8+ cells, with flow cytometry used to check purity. After a first flow cytometry screen using a TCR V beta antibody panel, clonal expansions were characterized through TCRB deep sequencing of sorted CD8+ fractions. Peripheral blood mononuclear cells were obtained using density gradient separation with Ficoll-Paque PLUS. DNA from CD4-enriched, CD8-enriched or PBMC samples was extracted using Nucleospin Tissue or Tissue XS kits and then quantified on a Qubit 2.0 fluorometer. The source of this sequence is a man in his late teens or twenties with rheumatoid arthritis. The chain links TRBV7-9 with TRBJ1-5, and 10 bases in between align with TRBD1. The specimen was CD8+ T cells sorted from blood. The CDR3 here reads CASSQGDRGRYGNQPQHF. The nucleotide sequence is TGTGCCAGCAGCCAAGGGGACAGGGGACGATACGGCAATCAGCCCCAGCATTTT.